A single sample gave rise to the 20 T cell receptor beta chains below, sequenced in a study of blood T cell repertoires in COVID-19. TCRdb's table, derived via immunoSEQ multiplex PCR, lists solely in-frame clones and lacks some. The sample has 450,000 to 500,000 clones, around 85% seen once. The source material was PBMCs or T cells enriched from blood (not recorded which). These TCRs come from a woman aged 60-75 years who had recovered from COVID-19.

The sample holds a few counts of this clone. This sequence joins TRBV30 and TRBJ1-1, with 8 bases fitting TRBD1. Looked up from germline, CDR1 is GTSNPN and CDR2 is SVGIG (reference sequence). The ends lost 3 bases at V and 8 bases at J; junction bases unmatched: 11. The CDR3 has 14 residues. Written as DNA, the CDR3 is TGTGCCTGGAGGGGGCGACAGGGGATACCCGAAGCTTTCTTT. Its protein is CAWRGRQGIPEAFF.

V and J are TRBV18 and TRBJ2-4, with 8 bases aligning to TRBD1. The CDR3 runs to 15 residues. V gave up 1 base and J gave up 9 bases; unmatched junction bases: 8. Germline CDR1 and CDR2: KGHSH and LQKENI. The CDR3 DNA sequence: TGTGCCAGCTCACCACGAGGACAGGGTGAGGGCATTCAGTACTTC. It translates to CASSPRGQGEGIQYF. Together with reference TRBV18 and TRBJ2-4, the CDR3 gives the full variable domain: NAGVMQNPRHLVRRRGQEARLRCSPMKGHSHVYWYRQLPEEGLKFMVYLQKENIIDESGMPKERFSAEFPKEGPSILRIQQVVRGDSAAYFCASSPRGQGEGIQYFGAGTRLSVL.

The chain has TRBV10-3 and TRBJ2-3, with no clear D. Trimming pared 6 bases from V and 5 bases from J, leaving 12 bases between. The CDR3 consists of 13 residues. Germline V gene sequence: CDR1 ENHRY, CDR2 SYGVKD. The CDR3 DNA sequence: TGTGCCATCAGCCTCCGGGTGGTAGATACGCAGTATTTT. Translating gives CAISLRVVDTQYF.

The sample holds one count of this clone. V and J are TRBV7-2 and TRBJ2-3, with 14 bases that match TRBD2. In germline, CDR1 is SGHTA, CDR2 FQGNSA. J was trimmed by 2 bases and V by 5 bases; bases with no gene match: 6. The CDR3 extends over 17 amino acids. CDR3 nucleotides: TGTGCCAGCAGCACTCGGACTAGCGGGGGGCTCACAGATACGCAGTATTTT. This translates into CASSTRTSGGLTDTQYF.

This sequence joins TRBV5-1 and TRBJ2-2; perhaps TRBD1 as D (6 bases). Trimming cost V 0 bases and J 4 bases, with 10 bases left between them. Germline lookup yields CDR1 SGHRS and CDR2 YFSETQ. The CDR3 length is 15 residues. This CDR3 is CASSLGQGSTGELFF. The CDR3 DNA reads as TGCGCCAGCAGCTTGGGGCAGGGGAGCACCGGGGAGCTGTTTTTT.

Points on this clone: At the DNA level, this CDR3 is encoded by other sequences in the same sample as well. The CDR3 sequence: CASSPGQGDYGYTF. The CDR3 region has the DNA TGCGCCAGCAGCCCTGGACAGGGGGACTATGGCTACACCTTC. The V call is TRBV5-1, the J call TRBJ1-2; 10 nucleotides match TRBD1. CDR1 and CDR2 (germline): SGHRS, YFSETQ. The V gene end was trimmed by 4 bases and the J gene end by 3 bases; junction bases not matched to a gene: 3. This CDR3 region has 14 residues.

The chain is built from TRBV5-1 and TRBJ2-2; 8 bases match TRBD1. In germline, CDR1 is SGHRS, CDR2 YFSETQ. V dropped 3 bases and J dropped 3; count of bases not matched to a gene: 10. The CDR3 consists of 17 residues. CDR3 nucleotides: TGCGCCAGCAGCTCCGATACAGGGGGTCACGACACCGGGGAGCTGTTTTTT. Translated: CASSSDTGGHDTGELFF.

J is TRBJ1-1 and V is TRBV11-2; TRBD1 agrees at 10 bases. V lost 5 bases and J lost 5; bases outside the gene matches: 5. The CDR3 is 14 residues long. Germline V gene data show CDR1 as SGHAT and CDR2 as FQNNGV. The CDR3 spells CASSRRGQGTEAFF. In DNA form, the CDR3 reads TGTGCCAGCAGCCGCCGGGGACAGGGGACTGAAGCTTTCTTT.

This chain's CDR3 is CASSLANWFQGRNSPLHF. Written as DNA, the CDR3 is TGTGCCAGCAGCTTAGCGAATTGGTTCCAGGGGAGAAATTCACCCCTCCACTTT. V gene TRBV7-8 combines with J gene TRBJ1-6, with D perhaps matching TRBD1 (6 bases). Trimming stripped 0 bases from V and 7 bases from J, with 19 bases between. The CDR3 sequence is 18 residues long. CDR1 and CDR2 from the germline V gene are SGHVS and FQNEAQ.

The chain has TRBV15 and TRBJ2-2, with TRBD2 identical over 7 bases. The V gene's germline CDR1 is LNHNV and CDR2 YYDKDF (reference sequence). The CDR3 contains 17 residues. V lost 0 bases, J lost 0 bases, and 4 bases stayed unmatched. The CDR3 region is CATSRDRGGANTGELFF. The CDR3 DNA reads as TGTGCCACCAGCAGAGATCGTGGGGGGGCGAACACCGGGGAGCTGTTTTTT.

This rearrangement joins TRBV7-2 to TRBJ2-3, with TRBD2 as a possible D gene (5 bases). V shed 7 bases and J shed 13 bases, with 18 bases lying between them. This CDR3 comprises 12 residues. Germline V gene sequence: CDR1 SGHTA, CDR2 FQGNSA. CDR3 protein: CASTYPREPKYF. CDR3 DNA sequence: TGTGCCAGCACCTACCCTCGGGAACCGAAGTATTTT.

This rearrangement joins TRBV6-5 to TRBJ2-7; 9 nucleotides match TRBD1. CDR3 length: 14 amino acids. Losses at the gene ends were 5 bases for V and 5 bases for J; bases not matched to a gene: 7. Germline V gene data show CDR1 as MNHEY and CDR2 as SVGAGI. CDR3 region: CASSPQQGAHEQYV. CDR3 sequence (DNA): TGTGCCAGCAGTCCTCAACAGGGGGCCCACGAGCAGTACGTC.

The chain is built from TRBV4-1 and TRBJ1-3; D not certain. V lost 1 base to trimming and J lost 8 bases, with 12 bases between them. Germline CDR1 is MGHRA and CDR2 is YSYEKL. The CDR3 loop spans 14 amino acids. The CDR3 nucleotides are TGCGCCAGCAGCCAAGTCCTAGGTATGGACACCATATATTTT. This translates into CASSQVLGMDTIYF.

CDR3 nucleotides: TGTGCCAGCAGGGAGGGGGCGCAAAACTATGGCTACACCTTC. Its protein is CASREGAQNYGYTF. V and J are TRBV6-5 and TRBJ1-2; 7 bases align to TRBD1. CDR1 and CDR2 (germline): MNHEY, SVGAGI. The CDR3 runs 14 residues. After removal of 6 bases from V and 2 bases from J, the junction contained 6 bases not matched to a gene.

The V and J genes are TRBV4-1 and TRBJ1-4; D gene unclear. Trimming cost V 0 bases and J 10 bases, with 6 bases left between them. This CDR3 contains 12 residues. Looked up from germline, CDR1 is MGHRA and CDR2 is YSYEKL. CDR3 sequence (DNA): TGCGCCAGCAGCCAAGATGGCCTAAAACTGTTTTTT. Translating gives CASSQDGLKLFF.

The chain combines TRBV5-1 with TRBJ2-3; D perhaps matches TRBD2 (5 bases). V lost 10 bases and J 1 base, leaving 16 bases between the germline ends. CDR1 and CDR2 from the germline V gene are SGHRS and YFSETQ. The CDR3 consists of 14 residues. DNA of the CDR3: TGCGCCGACTCTGAGGGCATAGGCACAGATACGCAGTATTTT. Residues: CADSEGIGTDTQYF.

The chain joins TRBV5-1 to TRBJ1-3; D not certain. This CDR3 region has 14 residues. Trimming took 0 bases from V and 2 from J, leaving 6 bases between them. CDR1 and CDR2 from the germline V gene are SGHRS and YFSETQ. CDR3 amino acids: CASSLGSTGNTIYF. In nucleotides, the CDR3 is TGCGCCAGCAGCTTGGGGTCTACTGGAAACACCATATATTTT.

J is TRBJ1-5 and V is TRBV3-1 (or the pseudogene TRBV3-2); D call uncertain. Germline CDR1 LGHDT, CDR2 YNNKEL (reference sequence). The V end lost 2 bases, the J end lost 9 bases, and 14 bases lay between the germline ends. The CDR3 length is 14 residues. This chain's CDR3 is CASSQTGSLGPQHF. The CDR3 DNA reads TGTGCCAGCAGCCAAACCGGGTCCCTGGGGCCCCAGCATTTT.

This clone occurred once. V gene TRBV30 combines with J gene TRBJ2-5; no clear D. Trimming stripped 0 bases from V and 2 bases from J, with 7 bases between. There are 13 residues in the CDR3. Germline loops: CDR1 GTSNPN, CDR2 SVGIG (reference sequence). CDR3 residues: CAWSVGHQETQYF. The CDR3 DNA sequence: TGTGCCTGGAGTGTGGGCCATCAAGAGACCCAGTACTTC.

The CDR3 nucleotides are TGTGCCACTCACTCGAGCGCGAGCTCCTATAATTCACCCCTCCACTTT. Translation gives CATHSSASSYNSPLHF. The chain has TRBV25-1 and TRBJ1-6; D remains ambiguous. The CDR3 spans 16 residues. The V end was cut by 10 bases, the J end by 0 bases, with 16 bases between. Germline-derived CDR1 and CDR2 are MGHDK and SYGVNS.